This TCR beta chain comes out of a study of T cell responses to AZD1222 COVID-19 vaccine. V was cut by 0 bases and J by 6 bases, with 8 bases left in between. The CDR3 extends over 14 amino acids. From germline, CDR1 is MGHRA and CDR2 YSYEKL. With regard to this clone: Its antigen remains unknown.

Points from the study as a whole: No repertoire was sampled before or during the peak T cell response, only after it. The donors showed a predominance of white British ancestry and of females, with possible underestimation of clonal diversity.

Sequenced by immunoSEQ multiplex PCR; TCRdb stores in-frame clones only, minus some. In the table there are fewer than 250,000 clones, approximately 92% of which are singletons. The sequenced sample was peripheral blood, obtained on day 0 of AZD1222 vaccination. The chain joins TRBV4-1 to TRBJ2-2, with D unresolved. This clonotype was obtained from an adult in good health. CDR3 amino acids: CASSQEGAPGELFF. The CDR3 DNA reads as TGCGCCAGCAGCCAAGAGGGTGCCCCCGGGGAGCTGTTTTTT.